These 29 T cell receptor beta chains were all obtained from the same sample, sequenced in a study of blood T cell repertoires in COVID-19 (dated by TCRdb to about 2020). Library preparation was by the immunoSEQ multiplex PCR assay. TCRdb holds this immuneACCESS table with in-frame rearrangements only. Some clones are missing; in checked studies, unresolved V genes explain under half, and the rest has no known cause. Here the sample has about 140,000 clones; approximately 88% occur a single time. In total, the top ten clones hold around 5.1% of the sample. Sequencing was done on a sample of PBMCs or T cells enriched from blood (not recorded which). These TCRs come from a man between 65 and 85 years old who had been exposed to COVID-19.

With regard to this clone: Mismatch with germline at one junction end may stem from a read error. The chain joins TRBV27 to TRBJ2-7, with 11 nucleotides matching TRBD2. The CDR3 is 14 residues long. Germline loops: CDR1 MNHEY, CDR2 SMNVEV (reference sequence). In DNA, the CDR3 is TGTGCCAGCAGAACTAGCGGGGGCACATACGTGCAGTACTTC. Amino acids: CASRTSGGTYVQYF.

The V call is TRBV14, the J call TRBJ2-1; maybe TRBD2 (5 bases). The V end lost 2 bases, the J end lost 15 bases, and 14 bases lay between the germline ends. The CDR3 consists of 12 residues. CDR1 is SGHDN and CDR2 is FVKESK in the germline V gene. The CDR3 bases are TGTGCCAGCAGCCAATTTCTAGAGGGTTTGTTCTTC. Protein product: CASSQFLEGLFF.

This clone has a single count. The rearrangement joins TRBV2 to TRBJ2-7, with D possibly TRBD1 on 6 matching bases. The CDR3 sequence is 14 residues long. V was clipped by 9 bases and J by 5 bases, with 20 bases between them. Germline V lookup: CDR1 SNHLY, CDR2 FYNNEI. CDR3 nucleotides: TGTGCCAGTGTACATAGGGACAATCTCAACGAGCAGTACTTC. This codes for CASVHRDNLNEQYF.

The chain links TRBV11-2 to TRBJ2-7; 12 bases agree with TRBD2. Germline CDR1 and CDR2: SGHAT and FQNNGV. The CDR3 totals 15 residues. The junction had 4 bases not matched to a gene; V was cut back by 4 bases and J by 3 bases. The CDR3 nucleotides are TGTGCCAGCAGCTCTGGACTAGCGGGACTCTACGAGCAGTACTTC. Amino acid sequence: CASSSGLAGLYEQYF.

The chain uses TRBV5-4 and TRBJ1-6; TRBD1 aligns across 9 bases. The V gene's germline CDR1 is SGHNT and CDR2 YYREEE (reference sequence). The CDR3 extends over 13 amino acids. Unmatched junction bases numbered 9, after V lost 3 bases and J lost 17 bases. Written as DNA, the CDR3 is TGTGCCAGCAGCTCCGTCGGGACAGGGCTATTCCACTTT. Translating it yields CASSSVGTGLFHF.

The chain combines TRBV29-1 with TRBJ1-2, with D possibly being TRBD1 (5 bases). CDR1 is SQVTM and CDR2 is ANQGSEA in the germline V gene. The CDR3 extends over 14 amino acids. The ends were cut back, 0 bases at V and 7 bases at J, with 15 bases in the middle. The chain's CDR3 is CSVEDRGVPSGYTF. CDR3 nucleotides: TGCAGCGTTGAAGATCGGGGGGTCCCTAGTGGCTACACCTTC. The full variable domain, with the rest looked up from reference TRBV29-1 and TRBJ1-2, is SAVISQKPSRDICQRGTSLTIQCQVDSQVTMMFWYRQQPGQSLTLIATANQGSEATYESGFVIDKFPISRPNLTFSTLTVSNMSPEDSSIYLCSVEDRGVPSGYTFGSGTRLTVV.

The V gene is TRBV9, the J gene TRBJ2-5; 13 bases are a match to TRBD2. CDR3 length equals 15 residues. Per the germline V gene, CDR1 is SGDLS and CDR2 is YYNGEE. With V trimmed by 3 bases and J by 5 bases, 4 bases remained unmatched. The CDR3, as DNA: TGTGCCAGCAGCGCACTAGCGGGGGGGCTGGAGACCCAGTACTTC. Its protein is CASSALAGGLETQYF.

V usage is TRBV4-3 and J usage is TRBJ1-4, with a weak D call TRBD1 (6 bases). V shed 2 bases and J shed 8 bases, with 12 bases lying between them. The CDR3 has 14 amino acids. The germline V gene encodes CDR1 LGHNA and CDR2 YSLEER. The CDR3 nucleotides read TGCGCCAGCAGCCAACTGGGACACACAGAAAAACTGTTTTTT. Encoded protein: CASSQLGHTEKLFF.

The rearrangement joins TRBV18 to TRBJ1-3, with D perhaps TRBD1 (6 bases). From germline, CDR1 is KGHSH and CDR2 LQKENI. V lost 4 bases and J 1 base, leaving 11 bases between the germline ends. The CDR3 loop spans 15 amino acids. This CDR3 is CASSRNRESGNTIYF. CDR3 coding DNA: TGTGCCAGCTCACGGAACAGGGAATCTGGAAACACCATATATTTT. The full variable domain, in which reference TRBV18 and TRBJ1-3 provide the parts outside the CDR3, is NAGVMQNPRHLVRRRGQEARLRCSPMKGHSHVYWYRQLPEEGLKFMVYLQKENIIDESGMPKERFSAEFPKEGPSILRIQQVVRGDSAAYFCASSRNRESGNTIYFGEGSWLTVV.

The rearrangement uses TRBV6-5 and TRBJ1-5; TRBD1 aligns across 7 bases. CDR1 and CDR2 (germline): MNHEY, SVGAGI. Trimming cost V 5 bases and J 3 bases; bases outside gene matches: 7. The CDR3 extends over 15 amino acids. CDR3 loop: CASSTYGTVNQPQHF. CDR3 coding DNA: TGTGCCAGCAGTACATATGGGACAGTCAATCAGCCCCAGCATTTT.

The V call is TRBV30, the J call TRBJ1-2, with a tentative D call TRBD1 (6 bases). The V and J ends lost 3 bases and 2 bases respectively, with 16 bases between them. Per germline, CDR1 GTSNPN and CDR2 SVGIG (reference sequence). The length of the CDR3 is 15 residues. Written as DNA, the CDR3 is TGTGCCTGGAGGGGAAAAACAGGGACGAACTATGGCTACACCTTC. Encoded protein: CAWRGKTGTNYGYTF.

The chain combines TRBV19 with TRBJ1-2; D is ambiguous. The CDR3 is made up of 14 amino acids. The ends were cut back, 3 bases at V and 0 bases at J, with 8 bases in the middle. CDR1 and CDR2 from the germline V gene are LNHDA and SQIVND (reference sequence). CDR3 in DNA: TGTGCCAGTAGTATGGTTCAGGCTAACTATGGCTACACCTTC. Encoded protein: CASSMVQANYGYTF.

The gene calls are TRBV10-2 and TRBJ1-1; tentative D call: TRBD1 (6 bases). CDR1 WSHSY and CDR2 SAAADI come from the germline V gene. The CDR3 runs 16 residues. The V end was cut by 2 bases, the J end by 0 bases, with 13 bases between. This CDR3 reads CASSERAGVMNTEAFF. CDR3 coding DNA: TGCGCCAGCAGTGAGCGGGCAGGGGTCATGAACACTGAAGCTTTCTTT.

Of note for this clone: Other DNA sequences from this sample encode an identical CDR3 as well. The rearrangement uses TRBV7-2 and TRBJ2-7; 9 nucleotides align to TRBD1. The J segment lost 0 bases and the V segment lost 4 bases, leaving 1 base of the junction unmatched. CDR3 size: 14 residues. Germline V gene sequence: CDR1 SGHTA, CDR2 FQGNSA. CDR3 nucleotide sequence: TGTGCCAGCAGCTCGGACAGGGGCTCCTACGAGCAGTACTTC. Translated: CASSSDRGSYEQYF.

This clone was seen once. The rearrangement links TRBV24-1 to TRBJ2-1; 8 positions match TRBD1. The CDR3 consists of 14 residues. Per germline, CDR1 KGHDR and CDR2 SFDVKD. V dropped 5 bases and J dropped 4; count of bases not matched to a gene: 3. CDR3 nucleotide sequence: TGTGCCACCAGTGCCAGGGACAGGTACAATGAGCAGTTCTTC. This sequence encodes CATSARDRYNEQFF.

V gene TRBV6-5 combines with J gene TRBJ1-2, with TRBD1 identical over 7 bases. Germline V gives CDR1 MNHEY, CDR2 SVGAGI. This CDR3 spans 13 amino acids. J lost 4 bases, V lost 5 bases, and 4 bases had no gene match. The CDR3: CASSPGTVYGYTF. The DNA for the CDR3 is TGTGCCAGCAGTCCTGGGACAGTCTATGGCTACACCTTC.

The CDR3 protein is CASSTSWEAFF. The CDR3 DNA is TGTGCCAGCAGTACCAGTTGGGAAGCTTTCTTT. The V call is TRBV6-2 or TRBV6-3, the J call TRBJ1-1, with unresolved D. V shed 5 bases and J shed 8 bases, with 9 bases lying between them. Per germline, CDR1 MNHEY and CDR2 SVGEGT. The CDR3 sequence is 11 residues long.

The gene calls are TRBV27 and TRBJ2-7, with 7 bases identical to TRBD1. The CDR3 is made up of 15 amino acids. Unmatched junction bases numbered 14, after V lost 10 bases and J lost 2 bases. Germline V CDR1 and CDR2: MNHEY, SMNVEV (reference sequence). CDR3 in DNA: TGTGCCACCTTTGCGATACAGGGGAACGCCTACGAGCAGTACTTC. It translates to CATFAIQGNAYEQYF.

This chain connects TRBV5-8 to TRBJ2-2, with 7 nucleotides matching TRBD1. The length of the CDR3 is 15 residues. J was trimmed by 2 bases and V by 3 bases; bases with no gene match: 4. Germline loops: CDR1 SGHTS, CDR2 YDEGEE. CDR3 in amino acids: CASSSGTVNTGELFF. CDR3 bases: TGTGCCAGCAGCTCCGGGACAGTTAACACCGGGGAGCTGTTTTTT.

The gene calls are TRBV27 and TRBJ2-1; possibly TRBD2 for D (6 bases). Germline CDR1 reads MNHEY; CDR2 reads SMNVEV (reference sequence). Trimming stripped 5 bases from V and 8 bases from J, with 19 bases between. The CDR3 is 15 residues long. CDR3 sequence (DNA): TGTGCCAGCAGTAAAAAGGAAGGGACTCCACATGAGCAGTTCTTC. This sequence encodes CASSKKEGTPHEQFF.

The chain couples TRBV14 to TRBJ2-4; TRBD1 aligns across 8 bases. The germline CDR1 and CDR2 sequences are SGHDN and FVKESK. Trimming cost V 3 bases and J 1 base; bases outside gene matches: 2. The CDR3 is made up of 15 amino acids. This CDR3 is CASSHRQGAKNIQYF. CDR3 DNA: TGTGCCAGCAGCCACCGACAGGGGGCCAAAAACATTCAGTACTTC.

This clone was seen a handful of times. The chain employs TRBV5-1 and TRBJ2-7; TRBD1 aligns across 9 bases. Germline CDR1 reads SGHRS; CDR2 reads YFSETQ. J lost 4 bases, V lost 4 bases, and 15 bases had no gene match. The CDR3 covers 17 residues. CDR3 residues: CASSPRAGGTGTYEQYF. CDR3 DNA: TGCGCCAGCAGCCCACGGGCTGGGGGGACAGGGACTTACGAGCAGTACTTC.

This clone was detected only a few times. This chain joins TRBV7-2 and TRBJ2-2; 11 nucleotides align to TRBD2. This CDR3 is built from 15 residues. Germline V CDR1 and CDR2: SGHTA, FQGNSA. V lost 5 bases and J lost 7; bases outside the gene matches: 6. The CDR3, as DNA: TGTGCCAGCAGCGTTAGCGGGGGGGCCTTCGGGGAGCTGTTTTTT. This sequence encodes CASSVSGGAFGELFF.

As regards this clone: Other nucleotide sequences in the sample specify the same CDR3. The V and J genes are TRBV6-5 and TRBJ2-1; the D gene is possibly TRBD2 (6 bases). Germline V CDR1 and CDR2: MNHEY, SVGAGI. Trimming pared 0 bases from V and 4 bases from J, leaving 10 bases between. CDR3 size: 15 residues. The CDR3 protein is CASSYSGTSYNEQFF. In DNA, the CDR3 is TGTGCCAGCAGTTACTCCGGGACTTCATACAATGAGCAGTTCTTC.

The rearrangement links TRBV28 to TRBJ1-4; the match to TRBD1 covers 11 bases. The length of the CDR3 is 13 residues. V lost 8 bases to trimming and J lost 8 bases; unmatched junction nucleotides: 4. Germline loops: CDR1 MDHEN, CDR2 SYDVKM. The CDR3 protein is CASYWTGGEKLFF. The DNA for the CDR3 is TGTGCCAGCTATTGGACAGGGGGCGAAAAACTGTTTTTT.

In nucleotides, the CDR3 is TGTGCCAGCACCCAATTCCGGGACAGGGGAATGTCACCCCTCCACTTT. It codes for CASTQFRDRGMSPLHF. The chain links TRBV7-9 to TRBJ1-6; 10 bases are a match to TRBD1. CDR1 and CDR2 (germline): SEHNR, FQNEAQ (reference sequence). Trimming at V came to 7 bases and at J to 10 bases, leaving 13 bases not matched to a gene. This CDR3 is 16 amino acids long.

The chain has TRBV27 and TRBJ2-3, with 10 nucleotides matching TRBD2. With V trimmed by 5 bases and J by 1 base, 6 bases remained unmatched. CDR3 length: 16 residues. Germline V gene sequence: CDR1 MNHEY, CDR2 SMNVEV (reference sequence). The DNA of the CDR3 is TGTGCCAGCAGTCCCCCAGCGGGGGGGGGCACAGATACGCAGTATTTT. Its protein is CASSPPAGGGTDTQYF.

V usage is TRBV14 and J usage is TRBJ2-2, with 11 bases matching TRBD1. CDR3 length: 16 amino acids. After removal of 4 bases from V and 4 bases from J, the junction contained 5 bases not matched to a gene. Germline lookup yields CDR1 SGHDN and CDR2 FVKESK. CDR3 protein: CASSPTGTGGTGELFF. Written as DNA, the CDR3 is TGTGCCAGCAGCCCAACCGGGACAGGGGGCACCGGGGAGCTGTTTTTT.

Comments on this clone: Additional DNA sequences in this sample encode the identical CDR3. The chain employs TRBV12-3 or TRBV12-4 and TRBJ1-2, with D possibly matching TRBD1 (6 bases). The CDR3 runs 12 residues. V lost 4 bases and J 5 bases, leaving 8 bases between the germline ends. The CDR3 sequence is CASSSQGYGYTF. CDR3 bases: TGTGCCAGCAGTTCACAGGGATATGGCTACACCTTC.